Below, 8 T cell receptor beta chains from the same sample are listed, as sequenced in a study of blood T cell repertoires in COVID-19. The table came from immunoSEQ multiplex PCR; TCRdb's copy has only in-frame clones and leaves some out. The sample yields 270,000 or so clones, around 86% seen once. The sample comprised peripheral blood. The receptor source for this set is a man aged 40-55 years with active or convalescent COVID-19.

The V gene is TRBV5-1, the J gene TRBJ2-5; D call uncertain. This CDR3 is 13 amino acids long. Germline V gene data show CDR1 as SGHRS and CDR2 as YFSETQ. V lost 0 bases to trimming and J lost 5 bases, with 8 bases between them. In DNA form, the CDR3 reads TGCGCCAGCAGCTTGGTAGAGCCGGAGACCCAGTACTTC. Protein sequence: CASSLVEPETQYF.

This clone was observed at least ten times. This chain joins TRBV5-1 and TRBJ2-5, with 10 bases that match TRBD1. Germline-derived CDR1 and CDR2 are SGHRS and YFSETQ. The CDR3 is 16 amino acids. Trimming took 1 base from V and 4 from J; bases not matched to a gene: 7. CDR3 nucleotides: TGCGCCAGCAGCTTGCGGACAGGGGGAAGTGGAGAGACCCAGTACTTC. Translation: CASSLRTGGSGETQYF.

The chain recombines TRBV2 with TRBJ2-1; perhaps TRBD1 as D (6 bases). The CDR3 is 15 amino acids. From germline, CDR1 is SNHLY and CDR2 FYNNEI. V was trimmed by 2 bases and J by 8 bases, leaving 16 bases between them. The CDR3 DNA follows: TGTGCCAGCAGTGAATCTGGGGGCGAAATGGATGAGCAGTTCTTC. This encodes CASSESGGEMDEQFF. Looking up the rest from reference TRBV2 and TRBJ2-1 gives the full variable domain: EPEVTQTPSHQVTQMGQEVILRCVPISNHLYFYWYRQILGQKVEFLVSFYNNEISEKSEIFDDQFSVERPDGSNFTLKIRSTKLEDSAMYFCASSESGGEMDEQFFGPGTRLTVL.

The chain uses TRBV30 and TRBJ2-2; a possible D gene is TRBD2 (5 bases). The CDR3 covers 16 residues. CDR1 is GTSNPN, CDR2 SVGIG, per germline (reference sequence). Trimming cost V 3 bases and J 0 bases, with 14 bases left between them. CDR3 sequence reads: CAWRRKERSNTGELFF. The CDR3 nucleotides are TGTGCCTGGAGGAGGAAGGAGCGGTCGAACACCGGGGAGCTGTTTTTT.

The CDR3 protein is CASSETDRSASPLHF. For the CDR3, the DNA is TGTGCCAGCAGTGAAACGGACAGGTCTGCCTCACCCCTCCACTTT. V usage is TRBV25-1 and J usage is TRBJ1-6; 7 positions match TRBD1. Germline trimming cut 2 bases from V and 10 bases from J; bases unmatched to any gene: 8. CDR3 size: 15 residues. Germline V gene data show CDR1 as MGHDK and CDR2 as SYGVNS. Full variable domain (rest looked up from reference TRBV25-1 and TRBJ1-6): EADIYQTPRYLVIGTGKKITLECSQTMGHDKMYWYQQDPGMELHLIHYSYGVNSTEKGDLSSESTVSRIRTEHFPLTLESARPSHTSQYLCASSETDRSASPLHFGNGTRLTVT.

This clone was recorded a few times. Other DNA sequences in this specimen translate into the identical CDR3. The gene calls are TRBV9 and TRBJ1-5; TRBD1 agrees at 9 bases. Germline V gives CDR1 SGDLS, CDR2 YYNGEE. This CDR3 has 15 residues. Losses at the gene ends were 3 bases for V and 3 bases for J; bases not matched to a gene: 4. The CDR3 sequence is CASSATGGNNQPQHF. DNA of the CDR3: TGTGCCAGCAGCGCGACAGGGGGAAACAATCAGCCCCAGCATTTT.

This clone was picked up a small number of times. The J gene is TRBJ1-1, the V gene TRBV28, with D possibly matching TRBD1 (6 bases). Germline CDR1 is MDHEN and CDR2 is SYDVKM. V was trimmed by 6 bases and J by 1 base, leaving 9 bases between them. There are 13 residues in the CDR3. In DNA, the CDR3 is TGTGCCAGCAGCGGACAGTCGAACACTGAAGCTTTCTTT. Translation gives CASSGQSNTEAFF.

This clone was detected once. The DNA for the CDR3 is TGTGCCAGCAGCTTCGGTAGCAGGGGGCTCGGAAACACCATATATTTT. Translating gives CASSFGSRGLGNTIYF. The genes are TRBV13 and TRBJ1-3; 8 bases line up with TRBD1. Germline CDR1 PRHDT, CDR2 FYEKMQ (reference sequence). Trimming took 3 bases from V and 4 from J; bases not matched to a gene: 8. The CDR3 spans 16 residues.